The 20 T cell receptor beta chains presented below share a single source sample, sequenced in a study of Ad26.COV2.S vaccination and SARS-CoV-2 variants. Sequencing was performed with immunoSEQ multiplex PCR; in TCRdb, only in-frame clones are kept and a portion is missing. The sample includes around 450,000 clones, approximately 92% seen only once; the top ten take 10% to 15%. Stated treatment: around 19 received Ad26.COV2.S at low or high dose, single or two shots; about 5 received placebo; per-sample allocation not given. Collection of the samples took place on day 63 after the first injection of vaccine or placebo. The specimen was peripheral blood, collected in a trial of Ad26.COV2.S vaccine versus placebo. All receptors come from a person between 18 and 60 years old who received the Ad26.COV2.S COVID-19 vaccine or a placebo.

In this sample, this clone turned up once. This chain uses TRBV10-3 with TRBJ1-5; D uncertain. Trimming removed 8 bases at V and 0 bases at J, with 8 bases between. Germline values: CDR1 ENHRY, CDR2 SYGVKD. This CDR3 is 13 amino acids long. DNA of the CDR3: TGTGCCATCCAGATTAATAGCAATCAGCCCCAGCATTTT. Translated: CAIQINSNQPQHF.

The CDR3 loop reads CASSDTAGTEAFF. As DNA, the CDR3 is TGTGCCAGCAGTGACACAGCGGGGACTGAAGCTTTCTTT. The chain couples TRBV2 to TRBJ1-1; D not certain. The germline V gene encodes CDR1 SNHLY and CDR2 FYNNEI. V was cut by 3 bases and J by 5 bases, with 10 bases left in between. The CDR3 is 13 amino acids.

The rearrangement uses TRBV19 and TRBJ2-1; D possibly corresponds to TRBD2 (6 bases). Germline values: CDR1 LNHDA, CDR2 SQIVND (reference sequence). CDR3 length: 16 amino acids. The V gene lost 3 bases and the J gene lost 0 bases, with 12 bases spanning the gap. The CDR3 coding sequence is TGTGCCAGTAGTATGGGTAGCGGATACTCCTACAATGAGCAGTTCTTC. As protein: CASSMGSGYSYNEQFF.

CDR3 region: CASSLLRGETQYF. DNA for the CDR3: TGTGCCAGCAGCTTGCTTAGGGGGGAGACCCAGTACTTC. The V and J genes are TRBV5-4 and TRBJ2-5; possible D gene TRBD1, 6 bases. The CDR3 consists of 13 residues. Between the trimmed V and J ends, which lost 1 base and 5 bases, there was a span of 9 bases. Germline V lookup: CDR1 SGHNT, CDR2 YYREEE (reference sequence).

This chain joins TRBV11-1 and TRBJ2-4, with D possibly being TRBD1 (6 bases). V shed 5 bases and J shed 9 bases, with 11 bases lying between them. Germline V lookup: CDR1 SGHAT, CDR2 FQDESV (reference sequence). The CDR3 contains 12 residues. The CDR3, as DNA: TGTGCCAGCAGCATGACAGGAGGCATTCAGTACTTC. It translates to CASSMTGGIQYF.

The chain recombines TRBV12-3 or TRBV12-4 with TRBJ2-7; 8 positions match TRBD1. Trimming removed 7 bases from V and 4 bases from J; junction bases left unmatched: 6. The CDR3 has 13 residues. CDR3 nucleotides: TGTGCCAGCACCCTAGGACAGGGTTACGAGCAGTACTTC. As protein: CASTLGQGYEQYF.

This chain links TRBV2 with TRBJ2-1; D unclear. CDR1 is SNHLY, CDR2 FYNNEI, per germline. The V and J ends lost 3 bases and 10 bases respectively, with 7 bases between them. The CDR3 length is 11 residues. The CDR3 protein is CASSDIGEQFF. In DNA form, the CDR3 reads TGTGCCAGCAGTGATATTGGGGAGCAGTTCTTC.

The J gene is TRBJ2-1, the V gene TRBV7-3; 13 bases line up with TRBD2. Looked up from germline, CDR1 is SGHTA and CDR2 is FQGTGA. The V segment lost 5 bases and the J segment 8 bases; nucleotides outside the gene matches: 9. The CDR3 contains 16 residues. The CDR3 bases are TGTGCCAGCAGCCGAAGACGACTAGCGGGAGGAGATGAGCAGTTCTTC. Its translation is CASSRRRLAGGDEQFF.

Notes on this clone: The same CDR3 is also encoded by other DNA sequences in this sample. The chain recombines TRBV9 with TRBJ2-1; D perhaps matches TRBD2 (5 bases). V shed 0 bases and J shed 1 base, with 5 bases lying between them. CDR1 is SGDLS and CDR2 is YYNGEE in the germline V gene. This CDR3 has 14 residues. The CDR3 protein is CASSVAGSYNEQFF. In nucleotides, the CDR3 is TGTGCCAGCAGCGTAGCGGGGTCCTACAATGAGCAGTTCTTC.

The rearrangement links TRBV10-1 to TRBJ1-2; D ambiguous. Germline V lookup: CDR1 WNHNN, CDR2 SYGVQD (reference sequence). The V end lost 3 bases, the J end lost 4 bases, and 9 bases lay between the germline ends. This CDR3 contains 13 residues. The CDR3, as DNA: TGCGCCAGCAGTGAAACCGCGGGCTATGGCTACACCTTC. This translates into CASSETAGYGYTF.

This chain uses TRBV19 with TRBJ2-3; 8 bases align to TRBD2. V gave up 7 bases and J gave up 0 bases; unmatched junction bases: 3. The CDR3 is made up of 14 amino acids. Germline loops: CDR1 LNHDA, CDR2 SQIVND (reference sequence). CDR3 in DNA: TGTGCCAGTACCCCTAGCGGGAGCACAGATACGCAGTATTTT. Its translation: CASTPSGSTDTQYF.

This chain uses TRBV27 with TRBJ2-2; D gene ambiguous. Germline CDR1 is MNHEY and CDR2 is SMNVEV (reference sequence). The CDR3 extends over 14 amino acids. V shed 0 bases and J shed 1 base, with 3 bases lying between them. Here the CDR3 reads CASSLSRNTGELFF. CDR3 nucleotides: TGTGCCAGCAGTTTATCTCGGAACACCGGGGAGCTGTTTTTT.

The genes are TRBV6-2 or TRBV6-3 and TRBJ2-1; 8 nucleotides agree with TRBD2. The CDR3 extends over 15 amino acids. V lost 6 bases, J lost 10 bases, and 14 bases stayed unmatched. The germline gives CDR1 MNHEY, CDR2 SVGEGT. CDR3 bases: TGTGCCAGCAGGCCTCCTGGCCGGACTAGCAGGGAGCAGTTCTTC. Its translation: CASRPPGRTSREQFF.

This sequence joins TRBV7-9 and TRBJ2-1; D ambiguous. This CDR3 comprises 12 residues. Germline V CDR1 and CDR2: SEHNR, FQNEAQ (reference sequence). V dropped 5 bases and J dropped 6 bases, with 8 bases sitting between them. CDR3 amino acids: CASSPPGNEQFF. In DNA form, the CDR3 reads TGTGCCAGCAGCCCACCAGGCAATGAGCAGTTCTTC.

This rearrangement joins TRBV30 to TRBJ1-1, with 8 bases identical to TRBD1. Per germline, CDR1 GTSNPN and CDR2 SVGIG (reference sequence). The trim removed 0 bases at V and 3 bases at J, leaving 3 bases unmatched. The CDR3 loop spans 14 amino acids. The CDR3 coding sequence is TGTGCCTGGAGTGTACACAGGGGGGACACTGAAGCTTTCTTT. Translating it yields CAWSVHRGDTEAFF.

Regarding this clone: The same CDR3 also results from other DNA sequences found in this sample. The chain joins TRBV7-2 to TRBJ1-2, with 7 positions matching TRBD1. V lost 5 bases, J lost 3 bases, and 3 bases stayed unmatched. The V gene's germline CDR1 is SGHTA and CDR2 FQGNSA. The CDR3 totals 13 residues. This CDR3 reads CASSLDRDYGYTF. CDR3 coding DNA: TGTGCCAGCAGCCTCGACAGGGACTATGGCTACACCTTC.

J is TRBJ1-2 and V is TRBV27; tentatively, D is TRBD1 (5 bases). The V end was cut by 1 base, the J end by 3 bases, with 12 bases between. The CDR3 totals 15 residues. CDR1 and CDR2 from the germline V gene are MNHEY and SMNVEV (reference sequence). CDR3 DNA sequence: TGTGCCAGCAGTTTATTGGGGCAGGGAGACTATGGCTACACCTTC. Amino acids: CASSLLGQGDYGYTF.

The chain couples TRBV6-6 to TRBJ2-7, with 9 bases that match TRBD1. The CDR3 length is 15 residues. V gave up 6 bases and J gave up 2 bases; unmatched junction bases: 8. The germline V gene has CDR1 MNHNY and CDR2 SVGAGI (reference sequence). The CDR3, as DNA: TGTGCCAGCAGAGATCTACAGGGGGCCACCTACGAGCAGTACTTC. It encodes CASRDLQGATYEQYF.

This rearrangement joins TRBV7-2 to TRBJ1-3; D is perhaps TRBD1 (5 bases). The germline V gene encodes CDR1 SGHTA and CDR2 FQGNSA. The CDR3 extends over 17 amino acids. V was clipped by 5 bases and J by 0 bases, with 17 bases between them. CDR3 sequence (DNA): TGTGCCAGCAGCCCGGGAATCTCGGGGCTCTCTGGAAACACCATATATTTT. Amino acid sequence: CASSPGISGLSGNTIYF.

The CDR3 spells CASSLVSGLAYNEQFF. In DNA form, the CDR3 reads TGTGCCAGCAGCTTAGTTTCGGGACTGGCCTACAATGAGCAGTTCTTC. The rearrangement links TRBV7-8 to TRBJ2-1; D is possibly TRBD2 (6 bases). Germline lookup yields CDR1 SGHVS and CDR2 FQNEAQ. This CDR3 contains 16 residues. The ends were cut back, 1 base at V and 2 bases at J, with 12 bases in the middle.